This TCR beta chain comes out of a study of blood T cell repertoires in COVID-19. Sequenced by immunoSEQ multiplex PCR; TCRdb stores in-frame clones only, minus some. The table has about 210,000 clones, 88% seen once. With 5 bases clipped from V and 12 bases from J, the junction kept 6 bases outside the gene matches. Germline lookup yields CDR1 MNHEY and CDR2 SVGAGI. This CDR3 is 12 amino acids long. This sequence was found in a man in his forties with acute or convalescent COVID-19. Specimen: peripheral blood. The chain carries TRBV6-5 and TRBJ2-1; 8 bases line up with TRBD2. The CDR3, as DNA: TGTGCCAGCAGTCAGAGGCGGGGGGCGCAGTTCTTC. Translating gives CASSQRRGAQFF.